Listed below are T cell receptor beta chains from one sample, sequenced in a study of OX40 agonist ivuxolimab in advanced cancers. Clones were sequenced by immunoSEQ multiplex PCR, and TCRdb holds only the in-frame ones, with some missing. The table records some 37,000 clones, around nine tenths of them present only once. The sequences come from CD4+ or CD8+ T cells sorted from blood, collected in a trial of the OX40 agonist ivuxolimab. Receptors originate from an adult with an advanced solid tumor such as melanoma, head and neck, liver or kidney cancer. CDR3s include the opening cysteine and the closing phenylalanine or tryptophan. A D gene is named only where the DNA matches it firmly. Expanded clones get a size class; other rows say once, few or many, or leave the size out.

DNA: TGCAGCGCGGACGGCCTAGCGGGAGAGGAGCAGTTCTTC; CDR3: CSADGLAGEEQFF; J: TRBJ2-1; V: TRBV29-1; D: TRBD2; size: -
DNA: TGTGCCAGCAGCGACGCCGGGACAGGGGGCTTGGAGACCCAGTACTTC; CDR3: CASSDAGTGGLETQYF; J: TRBJ2-5; V: TRBV5-4; D: TRBD1; size: -
DNA: TGTGCCATCAGTGATTCCCTCTACGAGCAGTACTTC; CDR3: CAISDSLYEQYF; J: TRBJ2-7; V: TRBV10-3; D: -; size: -
DNA: TGTGCCAGCGAGATTATAGGGCAGGGGGCAAAAACTTTCTTT; CDR3: CASEIIGQGAKTFF; J: TRBJ1-1; V: TRBV28; D: TRBD1; size: -
DNA: TGCGCCAGCAGCCAAGAGACCCCCTACGAGCAGTACTTC; CDR3: CASSQETPYEQYF; J: TRBJ2-7; V: TRBV4-3; D: -; size: -
DNA: TGCAGCGTAGACGGACTAGCGGGAGGCCGGGGAGAGACCCAGTACTTC; CDR3: CSVDGLAGGRGETQYF; J: TRBJ2-5; V: TRBV29-1; D: TRBD2; size: once
DNA: TGTGCCAGCAGCGTAGCACAGGGGGCTTGGAATGAGCAGTTCTTC; CDR3: CASSVAQGAWNEQFF; J: TRBJ2-1; V: TRBV9; D: TRBD1; size: -
DNA: TGTGCTAGCAGCTTAGGCGGGCGGTCCGGGACAGGGGGCCTCGAGCAGTACTTC; CDR3: CASSLGGRSGTGGLEQYF; J: TRBJ2-7; V: TRBV7-7; D: TRBD1; size: -
DNA: TGTGCCAGCAGACGGGACTTTGGCACCACAGATACGCAGTATTTT; CDR3: CASRRDFGTTDTQYF; J: TRBJ2-3; V: TRBV2; D: -; size: -
DNA: TGTGCCAGCAGCTACACCGTCCTAGCGGGATCGTACGAGCAGTACTTC; CDR3: CASSYTVLAGSYEQYF; J: TRBJ2-7; V: TRBV11-2; D: TRBD2; size: -
DNA: TGTGCCAGCAGCACATACCGGGACAAAAGGCCCTACGAGCAGTACTTC; CDR3: CASSTYRDKRPYEQYF; J: TRBJ2-7; V: TRBV14; D: -; size: -
DNA: TGTGCCAGCAGCGTAGAAGGTTGGGGGAACTATGGCTACACCTTC; CDR3: CASSVEGWGNYGYTF; J: TRBJ1-2; V: TRBV9; D: -; size: -
DNA: TGTGCCAGCGGTCGGGGAGGTCAGCCCCAGCATTTT; CDR3: CASGRGGQPQHF; J: TRBJ1-5; V: TRBV27; D: -; size: -
DNA: TGTGCCAGCAGTTTACGGGGGGGACCATACACAGATACGCAGTATTTT; CDR3: CASSLRGGPYTDTQYF; J: TRBJ2-3; V: TRBV28; D: TRBD2; size: -
DNA: TGTGCAACAGGGGGAGCGTACGAGCAGTACTTC; CDR3: CATGGAYEQYF; J: TRBJ2-7; V: TRBV27; D: TRBD1; size: -
DNA: TGTGCCAGCAGTTGGGAGCGGAGGAGCTCCTACGAGCAGTACTTC; CDR3: CASSWERRSSYEQYF; J: TRBJ2-7; V: TRBV28; D: -; size: -
DNA: TGTGCCAGCACCACTAGAATGAACTCTGGAAACACCATATATTTT; CDR3: CASTTRMNSGNTIYF; J: TRBJ1-3; V: TRBV6-1; D: -; size: few
DNA: TGTGCCAGCAGTTCAACACTGGACCACGAGCAGTACTTC; CDR3: CASSSTLDHEQYF; J: TRBJ2-7; V: TRBV28; D: -; size: -
DNA: TGTGCCAGCAGCAAGGTGACTAGCGGATCACAAGAGACCCAGTACTTC; CDR3: CASSKVTSGSQETQYF; J: TRBJ2-5; V: TRBV21-1; D: -; size: -
DNA: TGCGCCAGCAGTGAGGAGATGGGGGCAACTAATGAAAAACTGTTTTTT; CDR3: CASSEEMGATNEKLFF; J: TRBJ1-4; V: TRBV10-1; D: -; size: -
DNA: TGTGCCAGCAGACGAAATGGGGACAAAAACATTCAGTACTTC; CDR3: CASRRNGDKNIQYF; J: TRBJ2-4; V: TRBV28; D: -; size: -
DNA: TGTGCCAGCACCCTGGGGGCAACTAATGAAAAACTGTTTTTT; CDR3: CASTLGATNEKLFF; J: TRBJ1-4; V: TRBV28; D: -; size: -
DNA: TGTGCCAGCAGTGCGTACTCTGGGGCCAACGTCCTGACTTTC; CDR3: CASSAYSGANVLTF; J: TRBJ2-6; V: TRBV28; D: -; size: once
DNA: TGTGCCAGCAGCCGGGGGAGCGCGTACAATGAGCAGTTCTTC; CDR3: CASSRGSAYNEQFF; J: TRBJ2-1; V: TRBV7-3; D: -; size: -
DNA: TGTGCCAGCAGCGAGGGACAGGGAGAGACCCAGTACTTC; CDR3: CASSEGQGETQYF; J: TRBJ2-5; V: TRBV9; D: TRBD1; size: -
DNA: TGTGCCAGCAGGGAACTAGCGGGAGTCCCCGGGGAGCTGTTTTTT; CDR3: CASRELAGVPGELFF; J: TRBJ2-2; V: TRBV5-5; D: TRBD2; size: -
DNA: TGTGCCAGCAGCCCGATGGGTAGCGGGAGCTCCTACGAGCAGTACTTC; CDR3: CASSPMGSGSSYEQYF; J: TRBJ2-7; V: TRBV11-2; D: TRBD2; size: -
DNA: TGCACCAGCAGCCAAGATGGGGTAGCCAAAAACATTCAGTACTTC; CDR3: CTSSQDGVAKNIQYF; J: TRBJ2-4; V: TRBV1; D: -; size: -
DNA: TGTGCCAGCAGCGCGATGGGGGGGCCCACTGAAGCTTTCTTT; CDR3: CASSAMGGPTEAFF; J: TRBJ1-1; V: TRBV11-1; D: -; size: -